The entry below gives a single TCR beta chain sequence along with its context. Its target is unknown. The data were obtained in a study of T cell responses to AZD1222 COVID-19 vaccine. Study-wide points: Repertoire sampling was restricted to post-peak T cell response timepoints. Females outnumbered males among donors, who were mostly white British; clonal diversity was possibly underestimated.

TCRdb keeps only in-frame clones here, not all; method: immunoSEQ multiplex PCR. The sample records about 100,000 clones, approximately 89% being singletons. The CDR3 covers 13 residues. V lost 1 base and J 2 bases, leaving 6 bases between the germline ends. Germline CDR1 and CDR2: KGHSH and LQKENI. The chain recombines TRBV18 with TRBJ2-7, with a tentative D call TRBD1 (6 bases). Material: peripheral blood, obtained on day 0 of AZD1222 vaccination. The receptor comes from an adult in good health. Here the CDR3 reads CASSPQGAYEQYF. The CDR3 DNA sequence: TGTGCCAGCTCACCACAGGGGGCCTACGAGCAGTACTTC.